What follows are 21 T cell receptor beta chains derived from one specimen sequenced in a study of blood T cells in healthy people across ages. For the second PCR, which ran for roughly 6 to 11 cycles, a sample-barcoded 5' primer and a J-beta primer mix were used. TCRdb itself ran the 5' RACE reads through MiXCR, one entry per CDR3 protein. Of roughly 1.5 million distinct CDR3 sequences in the sample, roughly two fifths were seen once. Sequencing was done on a sample of blood. The receptors were sampled from a young woman in good health.

This clonotype was counted a few times. The chain uses TRBV6-2 or TRBV6-3 and TRBJ1-3; D call uncertain. V was cut by 2 bases and J by 2 bases, with 13 bases left in between. CDR1 is MNHEY, CDR2 SVGEGT, per germline. The CDR3 has 16 residues. As DNA, the CDR3 is TGTGCCAGCAGTTACCGTCAGGCCTCACCTGGAAACACCATATATTTT. Translating it yields CASSYRQASPGNTIYF.

The rearrangement uses TRBV6-5 and TRBJ1-2; 8 bases align to TRBD1. The junction had 9 bases not matched to a gene; V was cut back by 6 bases and J by 3 bases. Germline CDR1 MNHEY, CDR2 SVGAGI. The CDR3 extends over 15 amino acids. CDR3 sequence (DNA): TGTGCCAGCAGAGGACAGGGCAATGGGGACTATGGCTACACCTTC. This gives the protein CASRGQGNGDYGYTF.

CDR3 in DNA: TGTGCCAGCGACCGGGACACCAATTCACCCCTCCACTTT. It encodes CASDRDTNSPLHF. The chain employs TRBV2 and TRBJ1-6, with a tentative D call TRBD1 (6 bases). The CDR3 loop spans 13 amino acids. V was shortened by 8 bases and J by 7 bases, with 12 bases between the two germline ends. The germline CDR1 and CDR2 sequences are SNHLY and FYNNEI.

This clonotype appeared a few times. The chain recombines TRBV5-1 with TRBJ2-1, with TRBD2 matching 11 bases. The CDR3 spans 14 residues. Germline values: CDR1 SGHRS, CDR2 YFSETQ. V lost 4 bases, J lost 9 bases, and 6 bases stayed unmatched. CDR3: CASSVAGGPGEQFF. The CDR3 nucleotides read TGCGCCAGCAGCGTAGCGGGAGGGCCTGGTGAGCAGTTCTTC.

The chain employs TRBV27 and TRBJ2-1, with D perhaps TRBD1 (6 bases). The CDR3 covers 15 residues. V dropped 4 bases and J dropped 6 bases, with 16 bases sitting between them. Germline CDR1 reads MNHEY; CDR2 reads SMNVEV (reference sequence). CDR3 loop: CASSCVQGWGNEQFF. In DNA form, the CDR3 reads TGTGCCAGCAGTTGCGTACAGGGATGGGGCAATGAGCAGTTCTTC.

J is TRBJ1-2 and V is TRBV16; 11 nucleotides align to TRBD1. There are 15 residues in the CDR3. V dropped 3 bases and J dropped 7; count of bases not matched to a gene: 7. Germline lookup yields CDR1 KGHSY and CDR2 FQNENV. The CDR3 DNA reads as TGTGCCAGCAGCCATGGACAGGGGGCTTATACTGGCTACACCTTC. It codes for CASSHGQGAYTGYTF.

In the case of this clonotype: A read error is possible here, since a much larger clone lies one base away. This chain joins TRBV20-1 and TRBJ2-4; no definite D call. TRBJ2-5 explains the end of the DNA better; the J call may be wrong. CDR3 size: 12 residues. Germline V gene data show CDR1 as DFQATT and CDR2 as SNEGSKA (reference sequence). CDR3 sequence (DNA): TGCAGTGCTAGGGGCAGCCAAGAGACCCAGTACTTC. Translation: CSARGSQETQYF.

The V call is TRBV29-1, the J call TRBJ1-1; a possible D gene is TRBD1 (6 bases). This CDR3 contains 12 residues. Deletions cut 8 bases from V and 5 bases from J, with 15 bases between. The germline gives CDR1 SQVTM, CDR2 ANQGSEA. The CDR3 reads CSNLQGVTEAFF. In DNA, the CDR3 is TGCAGCAACCTACAGGGAGTTACTGAAGCTTTCTTT.

This clonotype was counted between two and nine times. The V and J genes are TRBV7-8 and TRBJ1-2; D is unresolved. CDR3 size: 14 residues. V lost 5 bases and J lost 6, with 16 bases in between. Germline assignment: CDR1 SGHVS and CDR2 FQNEAQ. CDR3 loop: CASSPGRRVNGYTF. DNA for the CDR3: TGTGCCAGCAGCCCGGGAAGAAGAGTAAATGGCTACACCTTC. The full variable domain, rest sourced from reference TRBV7-8 and TRBJ1-2, is GAGVSQSPRYKVAKRGQDVALRCDPISGHVSLFWYQQALGQGPEFLTYFQNEAQLDKSGLPSDRFFAERPEGSVSTLKIQRTQQEDSAVYLCASSPGRRVNGYTFGSGTRLTVV.

This rearrangement joins TRBV7-9 to TRBJ1-1; no clear D gene. The ends were cut back, 5 bases at V and 4 bases at J, with 8 bases in the middle. The CDR3 runs to 12 residues. Germline CDR1 and CDR2: SEHNR and FQNEAQ (reference sequence). The CDR3 protein is CASSKGRTEAFF. CDR3 nucleotides: TGTGCCAGCAGCAAGGGTCGCACTGAAGCTTTCTTT. Full variable domain (rest looked up from reference TRBV7-9 and TRBJ1-1): DTGVSQNPRHKITKRGQNVTFRCDPISEHNRLYWYRQTLGQGPEFLTYFQNEAQLEKSRLLSDRFSAERPKGSFSTLEIQRTEQGDSAMYLCASSKGRTEAFFGQGTRLTVV.

The V call is TRBV9, the J call TRBJ2-7; D is possibly TRBD1 or TRBD2 (5 bases each). The DNA end is a closer match to TRBJ2-4, so the J assignment may be wrong. The CDR3 covers 15 residues. Germline CDR1 and CDR2: SGDLS and YYNGEE. CDR3 DNA sequence: TGTGCCAGCAGCCGGGACCCGACCTCCCAAAACATTCAGTACTTC. This codes for CASSRDPTSQNIQYF.

This clonotype appeared a single time. CDR3 DNA: TGTGCCAGCGGACCGTATTTGGGGCCTACCCGAGGTCAGCCCCAGCATTTT. Its protein product is CASGPYLGPTRGQPQHF. This rearrangement joins TRBV28 to TRBJ1-5; D might be TRBD1 (5 bases). V was trimmed by 8 bases and J by 6 bases, leaving 26 bases between them. The germline V gene encodes CDR1 MDHEN and CDR2 SYDVKM. CDR3 length equals 17 residues.

This clonotype was seen only a few times. The chain is built from TRBV5-1 and TRBJ2-1; 8 nucleotides align to TRBD2. There are 14 residues in the CDR3. V dropped 7 bases and J dropped 4; count of bases not matched to a gene: 7. In germline, CDR1 is SGHRS, CDR2 YFSETQ. The CDR3 reads CASGSGDLYNEQFF. The CDR3 DNA reads TGCGCCAGCGGTAGCGGGGACTTATACAATGAGCAGTTCTTC. Complete variable domain (other parts from reference TRBV5-1 and TRBJ2-1): KAGVTQTPRYLIKTRGQQVTLSCSPISGHRSVSWYQQTPGQGLQFLFEYFSETQRNKGNFPGRFSGRQFSNSRSEMNVSTLELGDSALYLCASGSGDLYNEQFFGPGTRLTVL.

The chain has TRBV29-1 and TRBJ1-2; possible D gene TRBD1, 6 bases. This CDR3 is 16 amino acids long. Germline V gene sequence: CDR1 SQVTM, CDR2 ANQGSEA. V gave up 0 bases and J gave up 2 bases, with 16 bases separating them. As DNA, the CDR3 is TGCAGCGTTGAAGATCGCGGCAGGGGCTCCAACTATGGCTACACCTTC. Translated, it gives CSVEDRGRGSNYGYTF.

This clonotype has at least ten counts. The rearrangement joins TRBV5-1 to TRBJ1-5; D gene uncertain. Germline assignment: CDR1 SGHRS and CDR2 YFSETQ. Trimming removed 4 bases at V and 7 bases at J, with 12 bases between. The CDR3 has 13 amino acids. DNA of the CDR3: TGCGCCAGCAGCCCGGATAGTGGACAGCCCCAGCATTTT. This translates into CASSPDSGQPQHF.

This clonotype was observed a few times. This chain connects TRBV20-1 to TRBJ2-7; 8 nucleotides line up with TRBD2. This CDR3 comprises 12 residues. CDR1 and CDR2 from the germline V gene are DFQATT and SNEGSKA (reference sequence). V shed 7 bases, J shed 7 bases, and the junction held 9 bases outside the gene matches. CDR3 nucleotides: TGCAGTGGAGCGGGAGCCTACAATGAGCAGTACTTC. It codes for CSGAGAYNEQYF.

In this sample, this clonotype turned up a few times. V usage is TRBV5-1 and J usage is TRBJ2-5, with no clear D. The CDR3 is 14 amino acids. V lost 1 base and J 2 bases, leaving 9 bases between the germline ends. Germline-derived CDR1 and CDR2 are SGHRS and YFSETQ. The CDR3 DNA is TGCGCCAGCAGCTTGAATACGGATCAAGAGACCCAGTACTTC. As protein: CASSLNTDQETQYF.

J is TRBJ2-1 and V is TRBV9; D perhaps matches TRBD2 (5 bases). This CDR3 has 15 amino acids. Germline V gives CDR1 SGDLS, CDR2 YYNGEE. The V end lost 3 bases, the J end lost 3 bases, and 13 bases lay between the germline ends. DNA of the CDR3: TGTGCCAGCAGCGGCCAGTTTAGCGACTACAATGAGCAGTTCTTC. Translation gives CASSGQFSDYNEQFF. Full variable domain (missing parts from reference TRBV9 and TRBJ2-1): DSGVTQTPKHLITATGQRVTLRCSPRSGDLSVYWYQQSLDQGLQFLIQYYNGEERAKGNILERFSAQQFPDLHSELNLSSLELGDSALYFCASSGQFSDYNEQFFGPGTRLTVL.

Of note for this clonotype: A read error is possible here, since a much larger clone lies one base away. The CDR3 sequence is CASSLTACSYEQYF. The CDR3 coding sequence is TGTGCCAGCAGTTTAACTGCCTGCTCCTACGAGCAGTACTTC. The chain joins TRBV12-3 or TRBV12-4 to TRBJ2-7; D not resolved. The CDR3 loop spans 14 amino acids. Trimming shortened V by 2 bases and J by 0 bases, and 8 bases separated the two germline ends.

V gene TRBV27 combines with J gene TRBJ2-1; TRBD1 matches at 7 bases. Per the germline V gene, CDR1 is MNHEY and CDR2 is SMNVEV (reference sequence). V lost 3 bases and J lost 2; bases outside the gene matches: 4. The CDR3 is made up of 15 amino acids. CDR3 nucleotides: TGTGCCAGCAGTTTTGGACAGGTAGCCTACAATGAGCAGTTCTTC. Amino acids: CASSFGQVAYNEQFF.

This clonotype was observed a handful of times. CDR3 sequence reads: CSALPLAGANNEQFF. DNA for the CDR3: TGCAGTGCCCTCCCCCTAGCGGGTGCGAACAATGAGCAGTTCTTC. V usage is TRBV20-1 and J usage is TRBJ2-1, with 8 bases matching TRBD2. There are 15 residues in the CDR3. The trim removed 6 bases at V and 5 bases at J, leaving 12 bases unmatched. CDR1 is DFQATT and CDR2 is SNEGSKA in the germline V gene (reference sequence).